This T cell receptor (beta chain) was recorded in a study of identical twins. The V end lost 4 bases, the J end lost 9 bases, and 12 bases lay between the germline ends. The CDR3 length is 11 residues. Per the germline V gene, CDR1 is DFQATT and CDR2 is SNEGSKA (reference sequence). TCRdb reprocessed the 5' RACE reads via MiXCR and lists one record per CDR3 protein. This table has about 900,000 distinct CDR3 sequences, around 12% appearing once. Study results and caveats: Cross-sectional statistical analysis was relied on for the conclusions, without the same donors being followed. One should note that invariant MAIT and iNKT cells could partly confound zero-insertion analyses. With abundant cord blood beta clonotypes, insertions were fewer; memory repertoires showed no such pattern. In beta out-of-frame sequences, the excess sharing between twins was weaker.

About this clonotype itself: Its antigen is unknown.

The data were also submitted as part of a second study, on yellow fever vaccine responses in identical twins.

This receptor was obtained from a woman aged 18 to 35 in good health. The specimen sequenced was PBMCs. The V gene is TRBV20-1, the J gene TRBJ1-2; D call uncertain. The CDR3 here is CSAMERDSYTF. As DNA, the CDR3 is TGCAGTGCTATGGAAAGGGATAGCTACACCTTC.